The clone carrying this T cell receptor (beta chain) was picked up many times. Time point denoted: newly diagnosed GD, antithyroid drugs for less than 3 months. PBMC-extracted RNA yielded the TCR library. This entry is derived from a study of regulatory T cells in long-lasting Graves disease. TCR beta libraries were built with iRepertoire HTBI primers and Arm-PCR of CDR3 regions. In the study's own analysis: Segment identification across samples yielded around 64 TRBV and 13 to 15 TRBJ segments. TCRdb redid the calling of the multiplex PCR reads with MiXCR, one entry per CDR3 protein. None of the V and J calls come from the authors' own analysis; TCRdb made them. The data show around 400,000 distinct CDR3 sequences, about 11% seen once. Deletions cut 5 bases from V and 8 bases from J, with 15 bases between. The CDR3 is 13 residues long. The germline gives CDR1 LGHDT, CDR2 YNNKEL (reference sequence).

The sample was also reused in another study, on T cells in Graves' hyperthyroidism and ophthalmopathy.

Sequenced here: peripheral blood mononuclear cells (PBMCs), sampled at new diagnosis, from a patient treated with antithyroid drugs. V is TRBV3-1 and J is TRBJ1-2, with D unclear. The clonotype comes from a woman younger than 35 with Graves disease. CDR3 in amino acids: CASSWTENVGYTF. In DNA form, the CDR3 reads TGTGCCAGCAGCTGGACGGAGAATGTAGGCTACACCTTC. Drawing the rest from reference TRBV3-1 and TRBJ1-2, the complete variable domain is DTAVSQTPKYLVTQMGNDKSIKCEQNLGHDTMYWYKQDSKKFLKIMFSYNNKELIINETVPNRFSPKSPDKAHLNLHINSLELGDSAVYFCASSWTENVGYTFGSGTRLTVV.